The 31 T cell receptor beta chains below all came from one sample that was sequenced in a study of T cell changes during pregnancy in multiple sclerosis. Method: immunoSEQ multiplex PCR; TCRdb's copy keeps in-frame clones and lacks some. Among roughly 93,000 clones listed, roughly 90% were seen once. Material: peripheral blood, obtained in the first trimester of pregnancy. These TCRs come from a female donor in good health, enrolled as a control in a pregnancy study.

V is TRBV18 and J is TRBJ1-1, with unresolved D. The germline CDR1 and CDR2 sequences are KGHSH and LQKENI. Trimming stripped 4 bases from V and 1 base from J, with 4 bases between. The CDR3 is 12 residues long. The CDR3 sequence is CASSRPNTEAFF. The CDR3 coding sequence is TGTGCCAGCTCACGGCCGAACACTGAAGCTTTCTTT.

This chain uses TRBV27 with TRBJ2-2, with D maybe TRBD1 (5 bases). CDR3 length equals 14 residues. Trimming pared 2 bases from V and 4 bases from J, leaving 8 bases between. Germline CDR1 reads MNHEY; CDR2 reads SMNVEV (reference sequence). The CDR3 DNA reads as TGTGCCAGCAGTTTAGCAGGGCTCACCGGGGAGCTGTTTTTT. This translates into CASSLAGLTGELFF.

The sample holds one count of this clone. This chain links TRBV7-9 with TRBJ2-7; TRBD1 matches at 9 bases. V shed 5 bases and J 4 bases; nucleotides not matched to a gene: 6. This CDR3 comprises 14 residues. Germline lookup yields CDR1 SEHNR and CDR2 FQNEAQ (reference sequence). The CDR3 region has the DNA TGTGCCAGCAGCCCCGGGACAGGGAGGTACGAGCAGTACTTC. The encoded protein is CASSPGTGRYEQYF. The whole variable domain, filled in from reference TRBV7-9 and TRBJ2-7, reads DTGVSQNPRHKITKRGQNVTFRCDPISEHNRLYWYRQTLGQGPEFLTYFQNEAQLEKSRLLSDRFSAERPKGSFSTLEIQRTEQGDSAMYLCASSPGTGRYEQYFGPGTRLTVT.

The genes are TRBV27 and TRBJ2-7; 8 bases match TRBD2. Germline loops: CDR1 MNHEY, CDR2 SMNVEV (reference sequence). The CDR3 is made up of 15 amino acids. V lost 6 bases and J lost 0; bases outside the gene matches: 7. Here the CDR3 DNA reads TGTGCCAGCAGATCAAGCGGGGGAGGCTCCTACGAGCAGTACTTC. Translated, it gives CASRSSGGGSYEQYF.

The chain has TRBV28 and TRBJ1-3; no clear D. The V and J ends lost 4 bases and 4 bases respectively, with 8 bases between them. The length of the CDR3 is 13 residues. Per germline, CDR1 MDHEN and CDR2 SYDVKM. The CDR3 here is CASSSLPGNTIYF. The CDR3 coding sequence is TGTGCCAGCAGTTCACTCCCAGGAAACACCATATATTTT.

This clone was detected once. The J gene is TRBJ1-5, the V gene TRBV11-2; 7 bases map to TRBD1. Germline V CDR1 and CDR2: SGHAT, FQNNGV. The CDR3 length is 18 residues. The V and J ends lost 1 base and 0 bases, in that order; junction bases with no gene match: 9. The CDR3 DNA follows: TGTGCCAGCAGCTTAGGCCGTCCAGGGGGGTATAGCAATCAGCCCCAGCATTTT. It specifies CASSLGRPGGYSNQPQHF.

This clone was picked up one time. The V and J genes are TRBV6-5 and TRBJ1-1; D unresolved. V gave up 7 bases and J gave up 1 base, with 10 bases separating them. CDR3 length: 13 amino acids. In germline, CDR1 is MNHEY, CDR2 SVGAGI. The CDR3 DNA follows: TGTGCCAGCACTCACGGGTGGAACACTGAAGCTTTCTTT. Translated: CASTHGWNTEAFF.

The chain is built from TRBV5-6 and TRBJ1-6; a possible D gene is TRBD1 (5 bases). Trimming pared 4 bases from V and 2 bases from J, leaving 13 bases between. The CDR3 totals 16 residues. Germline values: CDR1 SGHDT, CDR2 YYEEEE. Here the CDR3 reads CASSHRLIAYNSPLHF. CDR3 bases: TGTGCCAGCAGCCACAGGTTAATCGCCTATAATTCACCCCTCCACTTT.

CDR3 amino acids: CASSRQGDSYEQYF. CDR3 coding DNA: TGTGCCAGCAGCAGACAGGGAGACTCCTACGAGCAGTACTTC. The chain combines TRBV6-1 with TRBJ2-7; 7 nucleotides line up with TRBD1. The CDR3 length is 14 residues. Per germline, CDR1 MNHNS and CDR2 SASEGT. The junction had 5 bases not matched to a gene; V was cut back by 6 bases and J by 0 bases.

The rearrangement joins TRBV27 to TRBJ2-7, with TRBD1 matching 9 bases. CDR1 and CDR2 (germline): MNHEY, SMNVEV (reference sequence). V lost 1 base to trimming and J lost 4 bases; unmatched junction nucleotides: 8. CDR3 size: 16 residues. The CDR3 region has the DNA TGTGCCAGCAGTTTATATCAGGGACAGGGTCCATACGAGCAGTACTTC. This gives the protein CASSLYQGQGPYEQYF.

V is TRBV18 and J is TRBJ2-1; 9 bases map to TRBD2. The V and J ends lost 2 bases and 8 bases, in that order; junction bases with no gene match: 7. CDR1 is KGHSH and CDR2 is LQKENI in the germline V gene. The CDR3 has 15 amino acids. CDR3 DNA sequence: TGTGCCAGCTCACCAAGGGGACTAGCCGGGGATGAGCAGTTCTTC. It translates to CASSPRGLAGDEQFF.

V and J are TRBV16 and TRBJ1-2, with TRBD1 as a possible D gene (6 bases). From germline, CDR1 is KGHSY and CDR2 FQNENV. Trimming stripped 6 bases from V and 4 bases from J, with 15 bases between. The CDR3 totals 14 residues. The CDR3 protein is CASSRGQLTYGYTF. CDR3 in DNA: TGTGCCAGCAGTCGTGGACAGCTCACCTATGGCTACACCTTC.

The chain uses TRBV6-6 and TRBJ2-3; 11 positions match TRBD2. Germline CDR1 is MNHNY and CDR2 is SVGAGI (reference sequence). The CDR3 spans 15 residues. The J segment lost 3 bases and the V segment lost 6 bases, leaving 5 bases of the junction unmatched. The CDR3 DNA is TGTGCCAGCAGGGGTACTAGCGGGGGAACAGATACGCAGTATTTT. This gives the protein CASRGTSGGTDTQYF.

The chain has TRBV5-1 and TRBJ1-1; D is uncertain. The V end was cut by 6 bases, the J end by 0 bases, with 15 bases between. Germline CDR1 and CDR2: SGHRS and YFSETQ. The CDR3 runs 15 residues. Here the CDR3 DNA reads TGCGCCAGCACCCGATTCGGGGAAATGAACACTGAAGCTTTCTTT. It is translated as CASTRFGEMNTEAFF.

The rearrangement links TRBV28 to TRBJ1-5, with 8 bases fitting TRBD1. The CDR3 contains 14 residues. Looked up from germline, CDR1 is MDHEN and CDR2 is SYDVKM. J gave up 3 bases and V 6 bases, and 4 bases lay outside the gene matches. CDR3 nucleotides: TGTGCCAGCAGACGACAGGGGCCCAATCAGCCCCAGCATTTT. Its protein product is CASRRQGPNQPQHF.

The gene calls are TRBV27 and TRBJ2-1; TRBD2 matches 7 bases. Germline lookup yields CDR1 MNHEY and CDR2 SMNVEV (reference sequence). The trim removed 10 bases at V and 0 bases at J, leaving 9 bases unmatched. The CDR3 is 15 residues long. Here the CDR3 DNA reads TGTGCCACCGCAGGGACTATAAGCTCCTACAATGAGCAGTTCTTC. It specifies CATAGTISSYNEQFF.

This chain uses TRBV19 with TRBJ2-6, with 7 bases matching TRBD1. The germline V gene has CDR1 LNHDA and CDR2 SQIVND (reference sequence). The CDR3 is made up of 19 amino acids. J lost 0 bases, V lost 9 bases, and 17 bases had no gene match. The chain's CDR3 is CASSNYQGQPYSGANVLTF. The CDR3 DNA sequence: TGTGCCAGCTCCAATTACCAGGGACAGCCGTACTCTGGGGCCAACGTCCTGACTTTC.

The V call is TRBV11-2, the J call TRBJ1-6; maybe TRBD1 (5 bases). Germline values: CDR1 SGHAT, CDR2 FQNNGV. There are 16 residues in the CDR3. V was trimmed by 2 bases and J by 3 bases, leaving 11 bases between them. CDR3 region: CASSLKGHDYNSPLHF. The CDR3 coding sequence is TGTGCCAGCAGCTTAAAGGGGCACGACTATAATTCACCCCTCCACTTT.

The J gene is TRBJ2-1, the V gene TRBV9, with TRBD2 as a possible D gene (7 bases). The CDR3 has 14 amino acids. Germline CDR1 SGDLS, CDR2 YYNGEE. Between the trimmed V and J ends, which lost 3 bases and 5 bases, there was a span of 12 bases. For the CDR3, the DNA is TGTGCCAGCAGCGGAACGGGGGGCCACAATGAGCAGTTCTTC. Its translation: CASSGTGGHNEQFF.

The chain links TRBV11-2 to TRBJ1-5, with D possibly being TRBD1 (6 bases). The CDR3 extends over 14 amino acids. Germline V lookup: CDR1 SGHAT, CDR2 FQNNGV. V dropped 3 bases and J dropped 4 bases, with 10 bases sitting between them. The CDR3 coding sequence is TGTGCCAGCAGCTTTTCGGACAGTAATCAGCCCCAGCATTTT. It codes for CASSFSDSNQPQHF.

The V gene is TRBV7-2, the J gene TRBJ1-2, with 9 positions matching TRBD1. The V and J ends lost 1 base and 3 bases, in that order; junction bases with no gene match: 6. In germline, CDR1 is SGHTA, CDR2 FQGNSA. This CDR3 is 16 amino acids long. As DNA, the CDR3 is TGTGCCAGCAGCTTAGAGGCGGGGACAGGGCACTATGGCTACACCTTC. It encodes CASSLEAGTGHYGYTF.

J is TRBJ2-2 and V is TRBV18; D not resolved. This CDR3 spans 16 amino acids. The germline V gene encodes CDR1 KGHSH and CDR2 LQKENI. Trimming stripped 0 bases from V and 2 bases from J, with 10 bases between. The CDR3 protein is CASSPPTRSNTGELFF. DNA for the CDR3: TGTGCCAGCTCACCACCAACGCGCTCAAACACCGGGGAGCTGTTTTTT.

The rearrangement joins TRBV7-2 to TRBJ2-1; maybe TRBD1 (6 bases). CDR1 SGHTA and CDR2 FQGNSA come from the germline V gene. This CDR3 is built from 13 residues. The V gene lost 3 bases and the J gene lost 6 bases, with 9 bases spanning the gap. CDR3 region: CASSLGHGNEQFF. CDR3 sequence (DNA): TGTGCCAGCAGCTTGGGACATGGCAATGAGCAGTTCTTC. Complete variable domain (other parts from reference TRBV7-2 and TRBJ2-1): GAGVSQSPSNKVTEKGKDVELRCDPISGHTALYWYRQSLGQGLEFLIYFQGNSAPDKSGLPSDRFSAERTGGSVSTLTIQRTQQEDSAVYLCASSLGHGNEQFFGPGTRLTVL.

The chain employs TRBV7-2 and TRBJ1-5; 7 bases align to TRBD1. Germline CDR1 and CDR2: SGHTA and FQGNSA. J gave up 5 bases and V 5 bases, and 12 bases lay outside the gene matches. The CDR3 has 16 amino acids. In nucleotides, the CDR3 is TGTGCCAGCAGCCGCTGGGGTATACAGGGGTATCAGCCCCAGCATTTT. Encoded protein: CASSRWGIQGYQPQHF.

V gene TRBV7-9 combines with J gene TRBJ1-5, with 8 bases identical to TRBD1. The length of the CDR3 is 13 residues. Germline V gives CDR1 SEHNR, CDR2 FQNEAQ (reference sequence). Unmatched junction bases numbered 7, after V lost 4 bases and J lost 11 bases. CDR3 region: CASSSTGVAAQHF. The DNA for the CDR3 is TGTGCCAGCAGCTCGACAGGGGTCGCAGCCCAGCATTTT.

Points on this clone: This may be a read error: a much more frequent sequence differs by one nucleotide. The chain couples TRBV14 to TRBJ2-3, with D maybe TRBD1 (6 bases). The germline V and J ends were trimmed by 0 bases and 2 bases, with 15 bases remaining between them. The CDR3 sequence is 17 residues long. Germline values: CDR1 SGHDN, CDR2 FVKESK. The DNA for the CDR3 is TGTGCCAGCAGCCAAGACCACCCACAGGGTTACACAGATACGCAGTATTTT. It is translated as CASSQDHPQGYTDTQYF.

This clone has only one observation. The chain is built from TRBV27 and TRBJ1-2, with D unresolved. This CDR3 spans 13 amino acids. The V end lost 8 bases, the J end lost 0 bases, and 10 bases lay between the germline ends. Germline V gene sequence: CDR1 MNHEY, CDR2 SMNVEV (reference sequence). This CDR3 is CASVHGANYGYTF. CDR3 coding DNA: TGTGCCAGCGTGCACGGAGCTAACTATGGCTACACCTTC.

The V gene is TRBV6-4, the J gene TRBJ2-3, with 13 nucleotides matching TRBD2. CDR3 size: 15 residues. CDR1 and CDR2 from the germline V gene are MRHNA and SNTAGT. V dropped 4 bases and J dropped 5; count of bases not matched to a gene: 3. The CDR3 region has the DNA TGTGCCAGCAGTGCCGGGACTAGCGGGGAAGATACGCAGTATTTT. Translating it yields CASSAGTSGEDTQYF.

The chain has TRBV4-1 and TRBJ2-2; D remains ambiguous. The V end was cut by 3 bases, the J end by 7 bases, with 12 bases between. This CDR3 region has 14 residues. In germline, CDR1 is MGHRA, CDR2 YSYEKL. CDR3 sequence (DNA): TGCGCCAGCAGCCAGCCCAACACGTTCGGGGAGCTGTTTTTT. This sequence encodes CASSQPNTFGELFF.

The chain links TRBV2 to TRBJ1-3, with D tentatively TRBD1 (6 bases). Per the germline V gene, CDR1 is SNHLY and CDR2 is FYNNEI. This CDR3 contains 14 residues. V was cut by 6 bases and J by 2 bases, with 11 bases left in between. The CDR3 DNA sequence: TGTGCCAGCAGATACAGGGCTCCTGGAAACACCATATATTTT. This sequence encodes CASRYRAPGNTIYF.

The chain uses TRBV7-9 and TRBJ1-5; 8 bases map to TRBD1. The germline V gene has CDR1 SEHNR and CDR2 FQNEAQ (reference sequence). The CDR3 consists of 17 residues. V lost 0 bases, J lost 6 bases, and 10 bases stayed unmatched. The CDR3 is CASSLAFTDRASQPQHF. DNA of the CDR3: TGTGCCAGCAGCTTAGCCTTTACGGACAGGGCCTCTCAGCCCCAGCATTTT.